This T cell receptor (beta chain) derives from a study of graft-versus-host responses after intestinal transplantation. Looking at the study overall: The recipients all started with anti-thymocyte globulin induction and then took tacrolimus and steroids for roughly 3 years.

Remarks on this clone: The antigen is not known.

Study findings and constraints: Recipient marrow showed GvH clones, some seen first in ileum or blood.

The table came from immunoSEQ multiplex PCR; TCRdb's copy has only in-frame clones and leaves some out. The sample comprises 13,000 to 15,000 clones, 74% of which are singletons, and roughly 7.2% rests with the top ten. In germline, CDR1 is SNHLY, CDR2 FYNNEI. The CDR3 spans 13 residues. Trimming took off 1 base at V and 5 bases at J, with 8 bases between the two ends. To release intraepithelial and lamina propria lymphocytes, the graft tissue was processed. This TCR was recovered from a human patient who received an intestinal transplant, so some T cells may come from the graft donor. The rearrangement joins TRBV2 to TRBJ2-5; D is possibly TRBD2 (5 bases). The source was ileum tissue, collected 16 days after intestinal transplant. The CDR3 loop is CASSEVWEETQYF. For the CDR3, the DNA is TGTGCCAGCAGTGAAGTGTGGGAGGAGACCCAGTACTTC.